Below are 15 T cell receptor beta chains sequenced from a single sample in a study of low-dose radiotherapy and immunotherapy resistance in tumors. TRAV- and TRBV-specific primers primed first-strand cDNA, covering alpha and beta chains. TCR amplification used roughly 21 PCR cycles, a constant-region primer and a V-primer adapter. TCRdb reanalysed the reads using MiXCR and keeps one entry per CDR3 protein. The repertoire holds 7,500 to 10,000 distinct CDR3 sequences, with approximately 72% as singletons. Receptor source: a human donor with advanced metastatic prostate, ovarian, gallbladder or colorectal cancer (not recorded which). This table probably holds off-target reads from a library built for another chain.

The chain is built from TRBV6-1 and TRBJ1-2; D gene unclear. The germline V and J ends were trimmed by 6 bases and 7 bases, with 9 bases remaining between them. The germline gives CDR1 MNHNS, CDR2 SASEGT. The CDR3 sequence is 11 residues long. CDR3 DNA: TGTGCCAGCAGCCCCGACCGTGGCTACACCTTC. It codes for CASSPDRGYTF.

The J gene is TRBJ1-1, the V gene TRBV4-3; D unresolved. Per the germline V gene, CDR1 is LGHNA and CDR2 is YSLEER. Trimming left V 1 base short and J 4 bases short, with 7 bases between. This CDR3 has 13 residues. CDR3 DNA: TGCGCCAGCAGCCAAGTTTTGACCACTGAAGCTTTCTTT. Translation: CASSQVLTTEAFF.

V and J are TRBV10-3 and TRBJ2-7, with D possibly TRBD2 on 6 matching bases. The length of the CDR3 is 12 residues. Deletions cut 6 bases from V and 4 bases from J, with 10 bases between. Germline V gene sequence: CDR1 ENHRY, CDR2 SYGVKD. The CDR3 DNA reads TGTGCCATCAGAACTGCGGGGTACGAGCAGTACTTC. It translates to CAIRTAGYEQYF.

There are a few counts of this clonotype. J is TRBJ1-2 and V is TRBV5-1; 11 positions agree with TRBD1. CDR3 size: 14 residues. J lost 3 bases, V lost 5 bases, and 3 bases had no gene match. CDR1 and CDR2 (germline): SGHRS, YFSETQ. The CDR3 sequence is CASRSGQGDYGYTF. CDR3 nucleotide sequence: TGCGCCAGCAGGTCGGGACAGGGGGACTATGGCTACACCTTC.

CDR3 nucleotide sequence: TGTGCCAGCAGCTCAGGACTTATTAGCTCCTACAATGAGCAGTTCTTC. It codes for CASSSGLISSYNEQFF. This chain links TRBV11-1 with TRBJ2-1, with D possibly being TRBD2 (5 bases). The CDR3 length is 16 residues. CDR1 and CDR2 from the germline V gene are SGHAT and FQDESV (reference sequence). The germline V and J ends were trimmed by 4 bases and 0 bases, with 13 bases remaining between them.

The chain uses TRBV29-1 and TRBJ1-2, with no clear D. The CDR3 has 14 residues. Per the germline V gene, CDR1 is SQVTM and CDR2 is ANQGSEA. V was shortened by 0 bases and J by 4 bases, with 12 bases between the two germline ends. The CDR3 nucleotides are TGCAGCGTTGAAGATCCCGGTTTCGGCTATGGCTACACCTTC. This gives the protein CSVEDPGFGYGYTF.

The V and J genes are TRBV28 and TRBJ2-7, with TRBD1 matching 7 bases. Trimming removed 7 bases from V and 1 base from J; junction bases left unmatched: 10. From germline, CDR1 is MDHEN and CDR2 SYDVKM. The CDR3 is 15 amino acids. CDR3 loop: CASTSQRTGSYEQYF. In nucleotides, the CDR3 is TGTGCCAGCACTTCTCAACGGACAGGATCCTACGAGCAGTACTTC.

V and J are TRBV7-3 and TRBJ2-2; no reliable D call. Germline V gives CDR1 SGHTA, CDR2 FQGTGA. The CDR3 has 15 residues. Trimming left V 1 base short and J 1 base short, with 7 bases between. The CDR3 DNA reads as TGTGCCAGCAGCTTAATGAGTCAGAACACCGGGGAGCTGTTTTTT. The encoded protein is CASSLMSQNTGELFF.

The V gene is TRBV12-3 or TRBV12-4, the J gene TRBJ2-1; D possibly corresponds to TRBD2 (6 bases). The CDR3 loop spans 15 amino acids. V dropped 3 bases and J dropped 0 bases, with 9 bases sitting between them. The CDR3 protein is CASSFSGSSYNEQFF. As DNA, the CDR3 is TGTGCCAGCAGTTTTAGCGGCAGCTCCTACAATGAGCAGTTCTTC.

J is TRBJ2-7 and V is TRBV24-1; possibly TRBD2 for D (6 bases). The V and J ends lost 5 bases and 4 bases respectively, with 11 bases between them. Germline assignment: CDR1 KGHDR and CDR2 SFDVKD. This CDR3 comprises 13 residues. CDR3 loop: CATSGSSAYEQYF. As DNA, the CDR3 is TGTGCCACCAGTGGATCTAGCGCTTACGAGCAGTACTTC.

The CDR3 loop reads CASSPDYYYEQYF. DNA of the CDR3: TGTGCCAGCAGCCCGGACTACTACTACGAGCAGTACTTC. The rearrangement joins TRBV3-1 to TRBJ2-7, with D tentatively TRBD2 (6 bases). This CDR3 is built from 13 residues. V lost 4 bases and J 3 bases, leaving 10 bases between the germline ends. Germline V gene lookup returns CDR1 LGHDT and CDR2 YNNKEL (reference sequence).

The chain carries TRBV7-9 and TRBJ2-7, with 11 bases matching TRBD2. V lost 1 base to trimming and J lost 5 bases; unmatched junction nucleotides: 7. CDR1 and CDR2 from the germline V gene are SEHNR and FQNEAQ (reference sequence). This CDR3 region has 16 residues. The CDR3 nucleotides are TGTGCCAGCAGCTTAGTCGAGCTAGCGGGAGGTAACGAGCAGTACTTC. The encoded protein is CASSLVELAGGNEQYF.

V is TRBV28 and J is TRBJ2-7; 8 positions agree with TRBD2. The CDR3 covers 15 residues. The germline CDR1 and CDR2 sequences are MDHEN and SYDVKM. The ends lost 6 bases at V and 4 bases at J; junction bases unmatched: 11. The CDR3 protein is CASSYHSGSMYEQYF. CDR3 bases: TGTGCCAGCAGCTACCACAGCGGGAGCATGTACGAGCAGTACTTC.

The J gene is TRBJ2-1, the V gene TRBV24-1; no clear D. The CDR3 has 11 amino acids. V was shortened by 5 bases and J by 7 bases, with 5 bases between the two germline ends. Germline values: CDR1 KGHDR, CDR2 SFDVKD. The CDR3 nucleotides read TGTGCCACCAGTGTCGTTAATGAGCAGTTCTTC. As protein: CATSVVNEQFF.

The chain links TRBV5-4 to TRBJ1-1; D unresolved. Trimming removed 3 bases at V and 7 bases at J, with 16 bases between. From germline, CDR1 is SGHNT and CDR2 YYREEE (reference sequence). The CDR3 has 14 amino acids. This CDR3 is CASSWELIEVEAFF. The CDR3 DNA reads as TGTGCCAGCAGCTGGGAATTAATTGAGGTTGAAGCTTTCTTT. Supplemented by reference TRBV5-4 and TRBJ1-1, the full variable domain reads ETGVTQSPTHLIKTRGQQVTLRCSSQSGHNTVSWYQQALGQGPQFIFQYYREEENGRGNFPPRFSGLQFPNYSSELNVNALELDDSALYLCASSWELIEVEAFFGQGTRLTVV.